The rows below give T cell receptor beta chains drawn from one sample of a study of CD8+CD57+ T cells in acquired aplastic anemia. Each CDR3 protein gets one entry after TCRdb re-called the reads with MiXCR. The sample holds around 190,000 distinct CDR3 sequences, approximately 52% seen once. Material: sorted CD4+, CD8+, or CD8+CD57+ T cells (not recorded which) from PBMCs. The receptors here all came from a human donor in good health, serving as a control. Each CDR3 is given with its conserved first and last residue. The D gene is left open where the match is weak. Not all rows give a size; the values are once, few, many and, for expanded clones, a class.

V gene	J gene	clone size	D gene	CDR3 protein	CDR3 DNA
TRBV2	TRBJ1-6	many	.	CASSEGAPVNSPLHF	TGTGCCAGCAGTGAGGGGGCCCCGGTTAATTCACCCCTCCACTTT
TRBV20-1	TRBJ1-2	many	.	CSASPGLHGYTF	TGCAGTGCTAGCCCCGGACTCCATGGCTACACCTTC
TRBV15	TRBJ1-5	few	.	CATSSAGQPQHF	TGTGCCACCAGCAGCGCAGGTCAGCCCCAGCATTTT
TRBV7-6	TRBJ2-2	.	TRBD2	CASREGGVSGELFF	TGTGCCAGCAGAGAGGGAGGGGTTTCCGGGGAGCTGTTTTTT
TRBV7-8	TRBJ1-4	many	.	CASSLGTRGPLNEKLFF	TGTGCCAGCAGCTTAGGGACAAGGGGACCACTTAATGAAAAACTGTTTTTT
TRBV25-1	TRBJ1-2	many	.	CASSVQATNYGYTF	TGTGCCAGCAGTGTACAGGCGACTAACTATGGCTACACCTTC
TRBV20-1	TRBJ2-7	.	.	CSASMTDSGEQYF	TGCAGTGCTAGCATGACTGATTCGGGCGAGCAGTACTTC
TRBV7-2	TRBJ1-5	many	.	CASSLSSGSAQPQHF	TGTGCCAGCAGCTTAAGCTCGGGCAGTGCTCAGCCCCAGCATTTT
TRBV7-2	TRBJ2-3	.	TRBD2	CASSVGGTSNEQYF	TGTGCCAGCAGCGTAGGCGGGACTAGCAATGAGCAGTATTTT
TRBV4-2	TRBJ1-1	few	.	CASSQVAGGAPEAFF	TGTGCCAGCAGCCAAGTTGCCGGGGGGGCCCCTGAAGCTTTCTTT
TRBV7-6	TRBJ1-3	.	.	CASSLGRGYGSGNTIYF	TGTGCCAGCAGCTTAGGGCGCGGTTATGGCTCTGGAAACACCATATATTTT
TRBV2	TRBJ2-7	.	TRBD1	CASSSTGGNYEQYF	TGTGCCAGCAGTTCGACAGGGGGGAACTACGAGCAGTACTTC
TRBV28	TRBJ1-6	many	.	CASRELVGSPLHF	TGTGCCAGCAGAGAGTTGGTGGGTTCACCCCTCCACTTT
TRBV7-9	TRBJ2-3	.	.	CASSPRTGGDTQYF	TGTGCCAGCAGCCCCCGGACTGGGGGAGATACGCAGTATTTT
TRBV5-1	TRBJ2-1	many	.	CASSRRWGDEQFF	TGCGCCAGCAGCCGACGGTGGGGGGATGAGCAGTTCTTC
TRBV20-1	TRBJ2-7	.	.	CSARDVGYEQYF	TGCAGTGCTAGAGATGTTGGCTACGAGCAGTACTTC
TRBV19	TRBJ1-1	.	.	CASSIPNRGAEAFF	TGTGCCAGTAGTATCCCTAATCGGGGCGCCGAAGCTTTCTTT
TRBV19	TRBJ2-1	.	.	CAARFTPYNEQSF	TGTGCCGCCAGGTTTACCCCCTACAATGAGCAGTCCTTC
TRBV7-9	TRBJ1-3	.	.	CASRLPGNTIYF	TGTGCCAGCAGGCTCCCGGGAAACACCATATATTTT
TRBV6-2/TRBV6-3	TRBJ1-1	many	.	CASSSVSGGVTEAFF	TGTGCCAGCAGTTCTGTGTCTGGCGGAGTCACTGAAGCTTTCTTT
TRBV12-3/TRBV12-4	TRBJ2-5	.	TRBD2	CASRFSGEETQYF	TGTGCCAGCAGATTTAGCGGGGAAGAGACCCAGTACTTC
TRBV7-2	TRBJ1-2	many	TRBD1	CASSSGTARSYTF	TGTGCCAGCAGCTCCGGGACAGCTCGTAGCTACACCTTC
TRBV10-2	TRBJ2-7	.	TRBD1	CASNAGTESSYEQYF	TGCGCCAGCAACGCCGGGACAGAGAGCTCCTACGAGCAGTACTTC
TRBV9	TRBJ1-2	.	.	CASSVPGAPNYGYTF	TGTGCCAGCAGCGTACCCGGGGCACCTAACTATGGCTACACCTTC
TRBV12-3/TRBV12-4	TRBJ2-7	many	TRBD1	CASTGTGFPYEQYF	TGTGCCAGCACCGGGACAGGGTTCCCTTACGAGCAGTACTTC
TRBV29-1	TRBJ2-7	.	TRBD2	CSGYQGGDEQYF	TGCAGCGGGTACCAGGGAGGGGACGAGCAGTACTTC
TRBV29-1	TRBJ1-1	.	.	CSARMAGDTEAFF	TGCAGCGCCCGCATGGCCGGCGACACTGAAGCTTTCTTT
TRBV6-2/TRBV6-3	TRBJ2-2	.	.	CASSPGGMGTGELFF	TGTGCCAGTTCCCCTGGAGGGATGGGCACCGGGGAGCTGTTTTTT
TRBV9	TRBJ1-2	.	.	CASSPAPGNGYTF	TGCGCCAGCAGCCCAGCTCCGGGGAATGGCTACACCTTC
TRBV25-1	TRBJ1-4	.	.	CASSDTVVTGNEKLFF	TGTGCCAGCAGTGACACCGTTGTCACGGGTAATGAAAAACTGTTTTTT
TRBV7-9	TRBJ2-7	many	TRBD1	CASSLRFWRDRPEEQYF	TGTGCCAGCAGCTTACGGTTTTGGAGGGACAGGCCTGAGGAGCAGTACTTC
TRBV5-1	TRBJ2-5	.	.	CASSPGQITKETQYF	TGCGCCAGCAGCCCCGGACAAATAACGAAAGAGACCCAGTACTTC
TRBV25-1	TRBJ2-2	.	TRBD2	CASSDLGTSAPGELFF	TGTGCCAGCAGTGACCTTGGGACTAGCGCCCCCGGGGAGCTGTTTTTT
TRBV15	TRBJ2-7	.	.	CASSPRVGTGNSYEQYF	TGTGCCAGCAGCCCGAGAGTTGGGACGGGGAACTCCTACGAGCAGTACTTC
TRBV15	TRBJ1-6	.	.	CATSREGQFISPLHF	TGTGCCACCAGCAGAGAAGGACAGTTTATTTCGCCCCTCCACTTT
TRBV10-3	TRBJ1-6	.	TRBD1	CAISPGTGVFSPLHF	TGTGCCATCAGTCCAGGGACAGGAGTATTTTCACCCCTCCACTTT
TRBV2	TRBJ2-5	.	.	CASSAGQTQYF	TGTGCCAGCAGCGCTGGTCAGACACAGTACTTC